This T cell receptor beta chain was obtained from a study of blood T cell repertoires in COVID-19. Study-wide background: The United States, Italy and Spain provided the acute and convalescent COVID-19 samples.

As processed by the authors: Reference gene primer amplification gave estimated nucleated cell counts. The data were produced by immunoSEQ multiplex PCR, yet TCRdb's version contains in-frame clones alone and is incomplete. V and J calls and clone size follow that table, whereas D and trimming were derived from the DNA. The sample has some 130,000 clones; 90% are singletons. Patients at the Seattle site were enrolled during active infection and followed longitudinally. This CDR3 has 15 residues. Trimming pared 1 base from V and 2 bases from J, leaving 12 bases between. Germline V gives CDR1 SGHVS, CDR2 FQNEAQ.

The sample was peripheral blood. This sequence originates from a man between 60 and 75 years old with COVID-19, enrolled during active disease. J is TRBJ2-7 and V is TRBV7-8; D is undetermined. CDR3 residues: CASSLGSRIPYEQYF. For the CDR3, the DNA is TGTGCCAGCAGCTTAGGTTCTAGGATTCCCTACGAGCAGTACTTC.